Included here is one TCR beta chain sequence, with context. Its ends do not fully match the called genes, so a read error is possible. This sample is part of a study of CD4 and CD8 cells across lung adenocarcinoma regions. Germline V gene data show CDR1 as MNHEY and CDR2 as SMNVEV (reference sequence). This CDR3 spans 16 amino acids. The patients had localized lung adenocarcinoma, a non-small cell subtype. TCRdb reanalysed the PCR reads using MiXCR and keeps one entry per CDR3 protein. Altogether about 19,000 distinct CDR3 sequences are present, 45% to 55% being singletons, with the ten largest covering roughly 19%.

This chain connects TRBV27 to TRBJ2-3; the D is unclear. Sequenced: CD4+ T cells from the margin of a lung tumor. This sequence was found in a male donor with lung adenocarcinoma. The CD4 and CD8 labels of this study may be unreliable. This CDR3 is CASSLMGIRLTDTQYF. In DNA form, the CDR3 reads TGTGCCAGCAGTTTAATGGGGATACGACTCACAGATACGCAGTACTTT.